This TCR beta chain was captured by sequencing in a study of tumor-infiltrating lymphocytes in primary liver carcinoma. The CDR3 totals 11 residues. V was clipped by 7 bases and J by 9 bases, with 14 bases between them. Per the germline V gene, CDR1 is SQVTM and CDR2 is ANQGSEA. This clonotype was picked up a small number of times. Researchers generated TCR beta cDNA from roughly 510 ng of total RNA, relying on a constant-region primer. Three nested multiplex PCR rounds of slightly modified ARM-PCR generated TCR beta libraries. The study ran its first two PCR rounds for roughly 9 cycles each, using TRBV1-TRBV30 forward primers and a C-beta reverse primer. TCRdb reprocessed the multiplex PCR reads via MiXCR and lists one record per CDR3 protein. The repertoire holds tens of thousands of distinct CDR3 sequences, with around 72% as singletons. Between roughly 20 and 32 mg of unsorted bulk tissue served as the source from which RNA and DNA were co-extracted.

Sequencing input: liver tumor tissue from sampling region 2. Subset described: tumor region T2, inferior pole. The sequence came from a man in his forties with primary liver carcinoma and hepatitis B virus infection. The chain recombines TRBV29-1 with TRBJ2-3, with D tentatively TRBD1 (6 bases). The CDR3: CSAGKTGTQYF. In DNA, the CDR3 is TGCAGCGCGGGAAAGACAGGCACGCAGTATTTT.